Below are 18 T cell receptor beta chains sequenced from a single sample in a study of T-cell reconstitution after alpha-beta-depleted transplantation in children. Unique molecular identifiers tagged the TCRbeta library. TCRdb independently ran MiXCR on the PCR reads; one entry per CDR3 protein. The sample lists 700,000 to 950,000 distinct CDR3 sequences, 15% to 20% occurring once. The source was PBMCs, mostly from graft donor cells, collected 360 days after TCRalphabeta/CD19-depleted stem cell transplant. The receptor source for this set is a male patient younger than 18 who had a stem cell transplant for acute lymphoblastic leukemia, so the T cells may come from the graft donor.

This clonotype was picked up a small number of times. The J gene is TRBJ2-3, the V gene TRBV7-2; 11 bases are a match to TRBD2. Germline loops: CDR1 SGHTA, CDR2 FQGNSA. Trimming removed 7 bases from V and 3 bases from J; junction bases left unmatched: 6. The length of the CDR3 is 15 residues. The CDR3 DNA follows: TGTGCCAGCACCAAGGCTAGCGGGAGGACAGATACGCAGTATTTT. This gives the protein CASTKASGRTDTQYF.

The genes are TRBV21-1 and TRBJ2-7; the table names TRBD1, a call not compared with the DNA. TRBV21-1 is noted as a pseudogene. This CDR3 contains 16 residues. CDR3 nucleotides: TGTGCCAGCAGCAATGGGGGACTAGTGAGCTCCTACGAGCAGTACTTC. It yields the protein CASSNGGLVSSYEQYF.

This chain connects TRBV24-1 to TRBJ2-5; 11 bases are shared with TRBD1. The J segment lost 1 base and the V segment lost 7 bases, leaving 4 bases of the junction unmatched. In germline, CDR1 is KGHDR, CDR2 SFDVKD. This CDR3 is built from 15 residues. In DNA, the CDR3 is TGTGCCACCAGCCGGACAGGGGGCTTCCAAGAGACCCAGTACTTC. Its translation: CATSRTGGFQETQYF.

This clonotype was counted only a few times. The chain employs TRBV12-5 and TRBJ2-7; D uncertain. Trimming cost V 4 bases and J 3 bases, with 10 bases left between them. Germline V gene lookup returns CDR1 LGHNT and CDR2 FRNRAP. The CDR3 is 13 amino acids. CDR3 bases: TGTGCTAGTGGTTATACTACTATCTACGAGCAGTACTTC. Translating gives CASGYTTIYEQYF.

The chain uses TRBV2 and TRBJ2-3; D remains ambiguous. Trimming removed 1 base from V and 2 bases from J, with 10 bases in between. Germline V CDR1 and CDR2: SNHLY, FYNNEI. The CDR3 is made up of 15 amino acids. The CDR3 sequence: CASSEGHALTDTQYF. In nucleotides, the CDR3 is TGTGCCAGCAGTGAAGGCCACGCTCTCACAGATACGCAGTATTTT.

The chain uses TRBV27 and TRBJ2-7; the match to TRBD2 covers 7 bases. The CDR3 consists of 16 residues. Unmatched junction bases numbered 11, after V lost 3 bases and J lost 3 bases. The germline V gene has CDR1 MNHEY and CDR2 SMNVEV (reference sequence). CDR3 region: CASSFSIGLADYEQYF. DNA for the CDR3: TGTGCCAGCAGTTTTTCGATCGGGCTAGCGGACTACGAGCAGTACTTC.

V gene TRBV7-3 combines with J gene TRBJ2-1; D may be TRBD2 (6 bases). Germline V gene lookup returns CDR1 SGHTA and CDR2 FQGTGA. CDR3 length: 17 residues. V lost 1 base, J lost 5 bases, and 18 bases lay in between. This CDR3 reads CASSLRSRVSGNNEQFF. The CDR3, as DNA: TGTGCCAGCAGCTTAAGGTCTCGAGTTAGCGGTAACAATGAGCAGTTCTTC.

The sample holds a few counts of this clonotype. V is TRBV9 and J is TRBJ2-1, with 12 bases matching TRBD1. Unmatched junction bases numbered 5, after V lost 3 bases and J lost 7 bases. The CDR3 length is 15 residues. Per the germline V gene, CDR1 is SGDLS and CDR2 is YYNGEE. In nucleotides, the CDR3 is TGTGCCAGCAGCGGCCGGGACAGGGGGCTGAATGAGCAGTTCTTC. Translation: CASSGRDRGLNEQFF.

The chain links TRBV5-1 to TRBJ2-1; maybe TRBD2 (5 bases). Germline-derived CDR1 and CDR2 are SGHRS and YFSETQ. CDR3 length equals 14 residues. The V and J ends lost 3 bases and 3 bases respectively, with 10 bases between them. CDR3 protein: CASSSTGNYNEQFF. CDR3 bases: TGCGCCAGCAGCTCGACCGGGAACTACAATGAGCAGTTCTTC.

This clonotype has just a few counts. The chain is built from TRBV7-2 and TRBJ2-7; 9 bases agree with TRBD2. The CDR3 has 14 residues. V dropped 1 base and J dropped 5; count of bases not matched to a gene: 3. The germline V gene encodes CDR1 SGHTA and CDR2 FQGNSA. In DNA, the CDR3 is TGTGCCAGCAGCTTAGTTAGCGGGAGTCACGAGCAGTACTTC. It yields the protein CASSLVSGSHEQYF. The entire variable domain, with the rest obtained from reference TRBV7-2 and TRBJ2-7, is as follows: GAGVSQSPSNKVTEKGKDVELRCDPISGHTALYWYRQSLGQGLEFLIYFQGNSAPDKSGLPSDRFSAERTGGSVSTLTIQRTQQEDSAVYLCASSLVSGSHEQYFGPGTRLTVT.

This clonotype occurred a few times. V usage is TRBV10-3 and J usage is TRBJ2-7, with 9 bases that match TRBD2. Trimming at V came to 5 bases and at J to 0 bases, leaving 5 bases not matched to a gene. This CDR3 region has 15 residues. Germline V lookup: CDR1 ENHRY, CDR2 SYGVKD. The CDR3 region is CAISQAGGNSYEQYF. The CDR3 region has the DNA TGTGCCATCAGTCAAGCGGGAGGAAACTCCTACGAGCAGTACTTC.

This clonotype showed up just a few times. CDR3 sequence reads: CASSPSAGYSYNEQFF. The CDR3 nucleotides are TGCGCCAGCAGCCCTTCCGCAGGGTATTCCTACAATGAGCAGTTCTTC. The chain links TRBV4-1 to TRBJ2-1, with a weak D call TRBD1 (5 bases). V was clipped by 4 bases and J by 1 base, with 14 bases between them. The CDR3 is made up of 16 amino acids. Per the germline V gene, CDR1 is MGHRA and CDR2 is YSYEKL.

This clonotype was recorded a few times. The J gene is TRBJ1-2, the V gene TRBV28, with TRBD1 matching over 9 bases. Germline loops: CDR1 MDHEN, CDR2 SYDVKM. The V and J ends lost 7 bases and 7 bases, in that order; junction bases with no gene match: 7. The CDR3 runs to 13 residues. For the CDR3, the DNA is TGTGCCAGCAACACAGGGGGCGCGGGTGGCTACACCTTC. Protein: CASNTGGAGGYTF.

This clonotype came up many times. V and J are TRBV4-2 and TRBJ2-7, with 11 nucleotides matching TRBD2. The CDR3 length is 17 residues. The V gene end was trimmed by 0 bases and the J gene end by 4 bases; junction bases not matched to a gene: 8. The V gene's germline CDR1 is LGHNA and CDR2 YNFKEQ. The DNA for the CDR3 is TGTGCCAGCAGCCAAGATCTTTCGGGGACTAGCGGATACGAGCAGTACTTC. Amino acid sequence: CASSQDLSGTSGYEQYF.

The gene calls are TRBV11-2 and TRBJ2-4; no clear D gene. From germline, CDR1 is SGHAT and CDR2 FQNNGV. The CDR3 loop spans 14 amino acids. Trimming removed 2 bases from V and 0 bases from J, with 5 bases in between. The DNA of the CDR3 is TGTGCCAGCAGCTTACTATTAGCCAAAAACATTCAGTACTTC. It yields the protein CASSLLLAKNIQYF.

V is TRBV6-1 and J is TRBJ2-1; 10 bases line up with TRBD2. The germline V gene has CDR1 MNHNS and CDR2 SASEGT. V was clipped by 0 bases and J by 2 bases; unmatched bases: 4. The length of the CDR3 is 17 residues. CDR3 bases: TGTGCCAGCAGTGAAGCAGCTAGCGGGAGAACCTACAATGAGCAGTTCTTC. Its translation: CASSEAASGRTYNEQFF.

This clonotype showed up just a few times. The chain combines TRBV12-3 or TRBV12-4 with TRBJ2-5; the match to TRBD2 covers 7 bases. This CDR3 comprises 14 residues. After removal of 5 bases from V and 3 bases from J, the junction contained 6 bases not matched to a gene. The CDR3 reads CASSTDGGEETQYF. The CDR3 bases are TGTGCCAGCAGTACGGATGGGGGGGAAGAGACCCAGTACTTC.

This chain links TRBV9 with TRBJ2-2; D gene unclear. Trimming removed 0 bases from V and 6 bases from J, with 6 bases in between. This CDR3 has 13 amino acids. From germline, CDR1 is SGDLS and CDR2 YYNGEE. CDR3 sequence reads: CASSVGLAGELFF. CDR3 DNA sequence: TGTGCCAGCAGCGTAGGGCTAGCCGGGGAGCTGTTTTTT.